The source of this T cell receptor beta chain is a study of cytomegalovirus exposure and HLA in healthy donors. Across the whole study: The 120 or so validation repertoires used a platform that matched the one used for the 550 to 800 first-cohort repertoires, as a later analysis reported. Study findings and constraints: In a later analysis, first-cohort TCR clusters were found to tend to co-occur in the approximately 120 validation repertoires.

Data came from immunoSEQ multiplex PCR; TCRdb stores just in-frame clones and leaves some out. The table records over 70,000 clones, around 90% of them present only once. It was the approximately 120-subject validation cohort, separate from the approximately 670-subject first cohort, to which the donors belonged. There are 17 residues in the CDR3. Germline V gene data show CDR1 as LGHNA and CDR2 as YNFKEQ. V shed 0 bases and J 2 bases; nucleotides not matched to a gene: 6. On this clone itself: The antigen is undetermined.

The sample consisted of PBMCs. This TCR came from a woman between 18 and 29 years old in good health and CMV-seropositive. The chain combines TRBV4-2 with TRBJ2-3; the match to TRBD1 covers 9 bases. CDR3 protein: CASSQESVQGATDTQYF. The CDR3 nucleotides read TGTGCCAGCAGCCAAGAGTCCGTACAGGGGGCCACAGATACGCAGTATTTT.